This T cell receptor beta chain is from a study of post-analysis software for immune sequencing data. Study-level results: Four or five TRBV segments were significantly more frequent in patients than in controls. TRBV5-6, TRBV5-1 and TRBV20-1 were among these segments.

Comment on this clonotype: Its antigen is not known.

The V end lost 0 bases, the J end lost 8 bases, and 19 bases lay between the germline ends. The CDR3 is 16 amino acids. The germline CDR1 and CDR2 sequences are DFQATT and SNEGSKA (reference sequence). The TCR beta cDNA libraries contained unique molecular identifiers. From the PCR reads, TCRdb called clonotypes with MiXCR, one entry per CDR3 protein. Here the sample spans more than 450,000 distinct CDR3 sequences, around 44% being singletons. The gene calls are TRBV20-1 and TRBJ1-4, with D possibly TRBD1 on 5 matching bases. This TCR was recovered from a girl aged 5 to 17 with multiple sclerosis. The specimen was blood. CDR3 DNA: TGCAGTGCTAGAGATACCGGGGGAAACGTGGAAGAAAAACTGTTTTTT. Amino acids: CSARDTGGNVEEKLFF.